This is a list of T cell receptor beta chains from one sample in a study of OX40 agonist ivuxolimab in advanced cancers. This table comes from immunoSEQ multiplex PCR, and its TCRdb copy is limited to in-frame clones, with some not included. The repertoire consists of 6,500 to 8,000 clones, with about 84% occurring once and the leading ten covering about 18%. The sequencing here drew on CD4+ or CD8+ T cells sorted from blood, taken in a trial of the OX40 agonist ivuxolimab. The source of these receptors is an adult with an advanced solid tumor such as melanoma, head and neck, liver or kidney cancer. Each CDR3 is given with its conserved first and last residue. Each record gives: V gene, J gene, clone size, D gene, CDR3 DNA, CDR3 protein. A D gene is named only where the DNA matches it firmly. Size is omitted from some rows. Given values are once, few, many or a class for expanded clones.

v_gene: TRBV9; j_gene: TRBJ2-7; abundance: NA; d_gene: NA; CDR3nt: TGTGCCAGCAGCGTAGAGGGACTTAGCTCCTACGAGCAGTACTTC; CDR3aa: CASSVEGLSSYEQYF
v_gene: TRBV2; j_gene: TRBJ1-6; abundance: NA; d_gene: TRBD1; CDR3nt: TGTGCCAGCAGTGACCATGACGGCAGGGGGCCGGAGAGCTCCTATAATTCACCCCTCCACTTT; CDR3aa: CASSDHDGRGPESSYNSPLHF
v_gene: TRBV21-1; j_gene: TRBJ2-5; abundance: NA; d_gene: NA; CDR3nt: TGTGCCAGCAGCAAAGAAAAGTGGGGACAGGCAGAAGAGGCCCAGTACTTC; CDR3aa: CASSKEKWGQAEEAQYF
v_gene: TRBV27; j_gene: TRBJ2-1; abundance: NA; d_gene: NA; CDR3nt: TGTGCCAGCAGTAAATACCAGGGGCAGGACAATGAGCAGTTCTTC; CDR3aa: CASSKYQGQDNEQFF
v_gene: TRBV5-1; j_gene: TRBJ1-4; abundance: NA; d_gene: NA; CDR3nt: TGCGCCAGCTACCTCCCCGGGCCTAATGAAAAACTGTTTTTT; CDR3aa: CASYLPGPNEKLFF
v_gene: TRBV9; j_gene: TRBJ2-1; abundance: NA; d_gene: TRBD1; CDR3nt: TGTGCCAGCAGCTCCAGGGGGCAGAGCTCCTACAATGAGCAGTTCTTC; CDR3aa: CASSSRGQSSYNEQFF
v_gene: TRBV2; j_gene: TRBJ1-2; abundance: NA; d_gene: TRBD1; CDR3nt: TGTGCCAGCAGTGATCGGGACAGCTCTAACTATGGCTACACCTTC; CDR3aa: CASSDRDSSNYGYTF
v_gene: TRBV7-8; j_gene: TRBJ1-2; abundance: NA; d_gene: NA; CDR3nt: TGTGCCAGCAGCCTGGGCTCAGGGAGTGCCTATGGCTACACCTTC; CDR3aa: CASSLGSGSAYGYTF
v_gene: TRBV7-2; j_gene: TRBJ2-7; abundance: NA; d_gene: TRBD2; CDR3nt: TGTGCCAGCAGCTTAGGACTAGCGGGGGACCACTACTTC; CDR3aa: CASSLGLAGDHYF
v_gene: TRBV6-6; j_gene: TRBJ2-1; abundance: NA; d_gene: NA; CDR3nt: TGTGCCAGCAGTTACACTTCCTACAATGAGCAGTTCTTC; CDR3aa: CASSYTSYNEQFF
v_gene: TRBV18; j_gene: TRBJ2-1; abundance: NA; d_gene: NA; CDR3nt: TGTGCCAGCTCACCAGAGACTGATTTAGAGCAGTTCTTC; CDR3aa: CASSPETDLEQFF
v_gene: TRBV7-9; j_gene: TRBJ2-7; abundance: NA; d_gene: TRBD1; CDR3nt: TGTGCCAGCAGCCATTCGGACAGGGACCCCTACGAGCAGTACTTC; CDR3aa: CASSHSDRDPYEQYF
v_gene: TRBV7-3; j_gene: TRBJ2-3; abundance: NA; d_gene: NA; CDR3nt: TGTGCCAGCAGCTTATGGGGGCCGGGAGATACGCAGTATTTT; CDR3aa: CASSLWGPGDTQYF
v_gene: TRBV6-5; j_gene: TRBJ1-6; abundance: NA; d_gene: NA; CDR3nt: TGTGCCAGCAGTTACGGTTGGGGCTCCTATAATTCACCCCTCCACTTT; CDR3aa: CASSYGWGSYNSPLHF
v_gene: TRBV4-1; j_gene: TRBJ2-7; abundance: few; d_gene: NA; CDR3nt: TGCGCCAGCAGCCAAGGACAGACCTACGAGCAGTACTTC; CDR3aa: CASSQGQTYEQYF
v_gene: TRBV7-9; j_gene: TRBJ2-2; abundance: NA; d_gene: NA; CDR3nt: TGTGCCAGCAGCTTATTAATCGGGGAGCTGTTTTTT; CDR3aa: CASSLLIGELFF
v_gene: TRBV28; j_gene: TRBJ1-1; abundance: NA; d_gene: NA; CDR3nt: TGTGCCAGCAGTCCCCTTAAAATGAACACTGAAGCTTTCTTT; CDR3aa: CASSPLKMNTEAFF
v_gene: TRBV27; j_gene: TRBJ2-3; abundance: medium-sized; d_gene: NA; CDR3nt: TGTGCCAGCGGCCGCCCGACAGATACGCAGTATTTT; CDR3aa: CASGRPTDTQYF
v_gene: TRBV11-1; j_gene: TRBJ1-1; abundance: medium-sized; d_gene: NA; CDR3nt: TGTGCCAGCAGCGACTTCAGGGGAAACACTGAAGCTTTCTTT; CDR3aa: CASSDFRGNTEAFF
v_gene: TRBV4-1; j_gene: TRBJ2-1; abundance: NA; d_gene: TRBD2; CDR3nt: TGCGCCAGCAGCCAAGATGTAGCGGGGGCCTCCTACAATGAGCAGTTCTTC; CDR3aa: CASSQDVAGASYNEQFF
v_gene: TRBV6-5; j_gene: TRBJ1-2; abundance: NA; d_gene: NA; CDR3nt: TGTGCCAGCACAAAAGGGTATTACTATGGCTACACCTTC; CDR3aa: CASTKGYYYGYTF
v_gene: TRBV7-9; j_gene: TRBJ2-7; abundance: NA; d_gene: NA; CDR3nt: TGTGCCAGCAGACAGGACAGCTCCTACGAGCAGTACTTC; CDR3aa: CASRQDSSYEQYF
v_gene: TRBV21-1; j_gene: TRBJ1-4; abundance: NA; d_gene: NA; CDR3nt: TGTGCCAGCAGCCACAGGGGGAGAAATGAAAAACTGTTTTTT; CDR3aa: CASSHRGRNEKLFF
v_gene: TRBV5-1; j_gene: TRBJ1-5; abundance: NA; d_gene: TRBD1; CDR3nt: TGCGCCAGCACCCTCCCCGGGACAGTTGGTAATCAGCCCCAGCATTTT; CDR3aa: CASTLPGTVGNQPQHF
v_gene: TRBV4-2; j_gene: TRBJ2-5; abundance: medium-sized; d_gene: TRBD2; CDR3nt: TGTGCCAGCAGCCAATCTAGCGGGGGGGCAGAGACCCAGTACTTC; CDR3aa: CASSQSSGGAETQYF